This TCR beta chain came from a study of blood T cell repertoires in COVID-19. Overall study: Italy, Spain and the United States were the sources of the convalescent and acute COVID-19 samples.

Data came from immunoSEQ multiplex PCR; TCRdb stores just in-frame clones and leaves some out. The data contain approximately 260,000 clones, 70% to 90% of them singletons. V was shortened by 10 bases and J by 4 bases, with 25 bases between the two germline ends. This CDR3 is built from 16 residues. In germline, CDR1 is SNHLY, CDR2 FYNNEI. Residents of 24 US areas, aged about 18 to 95 years, made up the participants. Clinical history reported by participants formed the basis on which cohorts were assigned. Within the 2 weeks before study entry, each person in the exposed group met a COVID-19 case. Sample: PBMCs or T cells enriched from blood (not recorded which). This sequence was found in a woman between 50 and 59 years old who had been exposed to COVID-19. The V and J genes are TRBV2 and TRBJ1-1, with a weak D call TRBD1 (6 bases). CDR3 sequence reads: CATAQTGAIIRTEAFF. The CDR3 region has the DNA TGTGCCACAGCCCAGACAGGAGCCATAATCCGCACTGAAGCTTTCTTT.